Listed below are T cell receptor beta chains from one sample, sequenced in a study of blood T cell repertoires in COVID-19. The assay was immunoSEQ multiplex PCR, and TCRdb's table has in-frame clones only and misses some. Here the sample spans 250,000 to 300,000 clones, around 90% being singletons. Sequencing used peripheral blood. These receptor sequences come from a woman aged 55-70 years with COVID-19, enrolled during active disease. The CDR3 runs from the conserved cysteine through the conserved F or W. The D gene is left open where the match is weak. Where a row states a size, it is once, few, many or the class of an expanded clone; other rows omit it.

V gene	D gene	clone size	J gene	CDR3 protein	CDR3 DNA
TRBV7-2	TRBD1	few	TRBJ1-3	CASSLVGGSAGNTIYF	TGTGCCAGCAGCTTAGTAGGGGGCTCGGCTGGAAACACCATATATTTT
TRBV2	-	-	TRBJ2-7	CASRVTGTSYEQYF	TGTGCCAGCAGAGTCACAGGGACATCCTACGAGCAGTACTTC
TRBV5-6	-	-	TRBJ2-7	CASSLYWAGNEQYF	TGTGCCAGCAGCTTGTATTGGGCAGGGAACGAGCAGTACTTC
TRBV5-5	-	-	TRBJ2-3	CASSLAGTDTQYF	TGTGCCAGCAGCTTGGCCGGCACAGATACGCAGTATTTT
TRBV11-2	-	once	TRBJ1-4	CASSRRTGIATNEKLFF	TGTGCCAGCAGCCGACGTACAGGAATAGCAACTAATGAAAAACTGTTTTTT
TRBV7-6	-	-	TRBJ1-1	CASSLQGSSEAFF	TGTGCCAGCAGCCTCCAGGGTAGCTCTGAAGCTTTCTTT
TRBV29-1	TRBD2	-	TRBJ2-7	CSAVLAGAYEQYF	TGCAGCGCTGTACTAGCGGGGGCCTACGAGCAGTACTTC
TRBV5-4	-	once	TRBJ2-3	CASSLGPSTDTQYF	TGTGCCAGCAGCTTGGGGCCCTCCACAGATACGCAGTATTTT
TRBV6-5	-	-	TRBJ2-7	CASRPRQTPYEQYF	TGTGCCAGCAGACCCCGACAGACACCATACGAGCAGTACTTC
TRBV2	-	-	TRBJ2-7	CASSGSLGRPLSYEQYF	TGTGCCAGCAGTGGTTCCCTGGGGCGCCCACTCTCCTACGAGCAGTACTTC
TRBV4-1	-	-	TRBJ1-5	CASSQDLDGTLNQPQHF	TGCGCCAGCAGCCAAGATCTTGATGGGACATTGAATCAGCCCCAGCATTTT
TRBV24-1	-	once	TRBJ1-5	CATSSTGYSNQPQHF	TGTGCCACCAGTTCGACAGGATATAGCAATCAGCCCCAGCATTTT
TRBV5-1	TRBD1	-	TRBJ1-1	CASTPGGNTEAFF	TGCGCCAGCACCCCAGGGGGGAACACTGAAGCTTTCTTT
TRBV27	-	-	TRBJ2-5	CAAGRASPYQETQYF	TGTGCCGCCGGTCGGGCTAGCCCGTACCAAGAGACCCAGTACTTC
TRBV30	-	-	TRBJ2-5	CAWSALGGATRETQYF	TGTGCCTGGAGTGCACTGGGGGGGGCTACCAGAGAGACCCAGTACTTC
TRBV28	TRBD1	few	TRBJ1-2	CASSPMRGTGASHYGYTF	TGTGCCAGCAGTCCTATGAGGGGGACAGGCGCCAGCCACTATGGCTACACCTTC
TRBV11-3	-	-	TRBJ2-3	CASSLDSPAASTDTQYF	TGTGCCAGCAGCTTAGATTCCCCAGCGGCTAGCACAGATACGCAGTATTTT
TRBV4-1	TRBD2	-	TRBJ2-7	CASSPGSGRGYEQYF	TGCGCCAGCTCTCCCGGTAGCGGGAGGGGCTACGAGCAGTACTTC
TRBV4-1	TRBD1	-	TRBJ1-4	CASSLDGTGIEKLFF	TGCGCCAGCAGCCTCGACGGGACAGGGATTGAAAAACTGTTTTTT
TRBV5-4	TRBD1	once	TRBJ1-4	CASSPGGIHEKLFF	TGTGCCAGCAGCCCAGGGGGCATACATGAAAAACTGTTTTTT
TRBV7-3	-	-	TRBJ1-3	CASSQRKKESSGNTIYF	TGTGCCAGCAGCCAACGAAAGAAGGAGAGCTCTGGAAACACCATATATTTT
TRBV6-6	-	-	TRBJ1-4	CASSYDGATNDGKLFF	TGTGCCAGCAGTTACGACGGAGCAACTAATGATGGAAAACTGTTTTTT
TRBV5-4	-	-	TRBJ1-2	CASSLAGGEAYGYTF	TGTGCCAGCAGCCTCGCGGGGGGAGAAGCCTATGGCTACACCTTC
TRBV30	-	-	TRBJ1-1	CAWSVRGGTEAFF	TGTGCCTGGAGTGTACGTGGAGGGACTGAAGCTTTCTTT
TRBV11-2	TRBD2	-	TRBJ2-7	CASSSTSGMSSYEQYF	TGTGCCAGCAGCTCCACTAGCGGGATGAGCTCCTACGAGCAGTACTTC
TRBV2	TRBD2	-	TRBJ2-5	CASRPSGLPEETQYF	TGTGCCAGCAGACCATCGGGACTACCCGAAGAGACCCAGTACTTC
TRBV28	-	-	TRBJ1-6	CASIEGPNSPLHF	TGTGCCAGCATCGAGGGCCCTAATTCACCCCTCCACTTT
TRBV27	TRBD2	-	TRBJ2-5	CASSSRGSGRRETQYF	TGTGCCAGCAGTTCCCGGGGTAGCGGGAGAAGGGAGACCCAGTACTTC
TRBV28	TRBD1	-	TRBJ2-1	CASSFPPGQGNEQFF	TGTGCCAGCAGTTTTCCTCCGGGACAGGGGAATGAGCAGTTCTTC
TRBV2	TRBD1	-	TRBJ1-5	CASSAAQGYQPQHF	TGTGCCAGCAGTGCCGCACAGGGGTATCAGCCCCAGCATTTT
TRBV7-2	-	-	TRBJ1-4	CASSLDQGSEKLFF	TGTGCCAGCAGCTTAGACCAGGGTAGCGAAAAACTGTTTTTT
TRBV12-5	-	-	TRBJ1-1	CASGLQGSGTEAFF	TGTGCTAGTGGTTTACAGGGCTCTGGCACTGAAGCTTTCTTT
TRBV19	TRBD2	-	TRBJ2-1	CASSTLAGAEQFF	TGTGCCAGTAGTACTCTAGCGGGGGCGGAGCAGTTCTTC
TRBV5-5	TRBD1	-	TRBJ1-6	CATQPGQGTSPLHF	TGTGCCACCCAACCGGGACAGGGGACTTCACCCCTCCACTTT
TRBV24-1	TRBD2	-	TRBJ2-5	CATSDKSAGGPVETQYF	TGTGCCACCAGTGACAAATCGGCGGGAGGGCCGGTGGAGACCCAGTACTTC
TRBV19	TRBD2	-	TRBJ2-6	CASIRAGPSGANVLTF	TGTGCCAGCATAAGAGCGGGGCCCTCTGGGGCCAACGTCCTGACTTTC
TRBV29-1	TRBD1	once	TRBJ2-5	CSVGRGRETQYF	TGCAGCGTTGGTAGGGGGCGAGAGACCCAGTACTTC
TRBV29-1	-	-	TRBJ2-7	CSVVTGGRVNVEQYF	TGCAGCGTTGTTACCGGCGGCCGAGTAAATGTCGAGCAGTACTTC
TRBV7-6	-	-	TRBJ1-2	CASSLAPGQGYTF	TGTGCCAGCAGCTTGGCGCCAGGGCAAGGCTACACCTTC
TRBV18	TRBD1	-	TRBJ1-1	CASSPPHGQGRTFF	TGTGCCAGCTCACCACCCCACGGACAGGGGAGAACTTTCTTT
TRBV30	TRBD1	-	TRBJ1-4	CAWSLGGAQKLFF	TGTGCCTGGAGTTTAGGGGGCGCGCAAAAACTGTTTTTT
TRBV9	-	few	TRBJ1-4	CASSPWGATNEKLFF	TGTGCCAGCAGCCCCTGGGGAGCAACTAATGAAAAACTGTTTTTT
TRBV7-3	TRBD2	-	TRBJ2-7	CASSPTSGAYEQYF	TGTGCCAGCAGCCCAACTAGCGGAGCCTACGAGCAGTACTTC
TRBV28	TRBD2	-	TRBJ2-1	CASSPNSGRSYNEQFF	TGTGCCAGCAGTCCTAATAGCGGGAGGAGCTACAATGAGCAGTTCTTC
TRBV27	TRBD1	-	TRBJ1-5	CASSLGQGVGQPQHF	TGTGCCAGCAGTTTAGGACAGGGGGTTGGTCAGCCCCAGCATTTT
TRBV7-8	TRBD1	-	TRBJ1-1	CASSNWTGPTEAFF	TGTGCCAGCAGCAATTGGACAGGGCCCACTGAAGCTTTCTTT
TRBV5-1	-	-	TRBJ1-1	CASSSRTAEPTEAFF	TGCGCCAGCAGCTCCCGGACAGCGGAACCAACTGAAGCTTTCTTT
TRBV18	-	-	TRBJ1-1	CASSPARVQNTEAFF	TGTGCCAGCTCACCAGCCAGGGTACAAAACACTGAAGCTTTCTTT
TRBV7-3	TRBD2	-	TRBJ2-1	CASSVTSGRGYEQFF	TGTGCCAGCAGCGTCACTAGCGGGAGGGGCTATGAGCAGTTCTTC
TRBV7-3	TRBD1	-	TRBJ2-2	CASSPRTGATGELFF	TGTGCCAGCAGCCCCAGGACAGGGGCCACCGGGGAGCTGTTTTTT
TRBV11-3	-	-	TRBJ2-1	CASSLDSSGEGGGEQFF	TGTGCCAGCAGCTTGGACAGTTCAGGAGAGGGAGGGGGTGAGCAGTTCTTC
TRBV7-9	TRBD1	once	TRBJ2-7	CASSSTGTGSEQYF	TGTGCCAGCAGCTCCACCGGGACAGGGAGCGAGCAGTACTTC
TRBV7-9	-	-	TRBJ2-7	CASVSSYEQYF	TGTGCCAGCGTGAGCTCCTACGAGCAGTACTTC
TRBV18	-	once	TRBJ1-6	CASSPRTANSPLHF	TGTGCCAGCTCACCAAGGACAGCAAATTCACCCCTCCACTTT
TRBV18	-	once	TRBJ1-5	CASSPALRGETDNQPQHF	TGTGCCAGCTCACCAGCCCTACGGGGAGAGACGGACAATCAGCCCCAGCATTTT